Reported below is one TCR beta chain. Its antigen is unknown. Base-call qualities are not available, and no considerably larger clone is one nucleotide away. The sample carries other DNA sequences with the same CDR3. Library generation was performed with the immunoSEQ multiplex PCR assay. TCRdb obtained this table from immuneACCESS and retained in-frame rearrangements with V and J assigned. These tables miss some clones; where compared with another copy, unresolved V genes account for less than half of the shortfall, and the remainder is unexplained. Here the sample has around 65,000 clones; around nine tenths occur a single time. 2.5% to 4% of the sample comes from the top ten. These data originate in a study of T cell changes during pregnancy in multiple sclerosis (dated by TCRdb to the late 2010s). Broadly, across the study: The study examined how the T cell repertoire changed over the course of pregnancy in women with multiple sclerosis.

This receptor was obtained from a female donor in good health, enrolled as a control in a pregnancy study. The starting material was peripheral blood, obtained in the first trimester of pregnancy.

The nucleotide sequence is given as TGCAGCGTGGCCAGGGGCACTGAAGCTTTCTTT. This codes for CSVARGTEAFF. Recombination connected TRBV29-1 to TRBJ1-1; TRBD1 is perhaps the D gene, given 6 matching bases. From its cysteine to its phenylalanine, the CDR3 spans 11 amino acids. Only CDR3 DNA remains: 33 bases, in frame from the first base. CDR1 SQVTM and CDR2 ANQGSEA were looked up in the germline V gene. V gives up 6 bases and J gives up 4 bases, and the segment between their germline ends measures 9 bases.